This T cell receptor (beta chain) was identified during a study of blood T cell repertoires in COVID-19. About the research overall: The analysed material was cDNA or gDNA that came from T cells, B-cell-depleted T cells, or PBMCs.

Per germline, CDR1 SGHTA and CDR2 FQGNSA. V was clipped by 6 bases and J by 2 bases; unmatched bases: 10. This CDR3 region has 16 residues. Produced via immunoSEQ multiplex PCR; TCRdb's table is partial and in-frame only. The sample holds over 250,000 clones, 88% seen once. The chain joins TRBV7-2 to TRBJ2-1; 7 nucleotides line up with TRBD2. Material for sequencing was peripheral blood. This receptor was taken from a woman aged 40 to 55 who had recovered from COVID-19. In DNA form, the CDR3 reads TGTGCCAGCAGTGGCCGGGATCGGGGGGCCTACAATGAGCAGTTCTTC. This codes for CASSGRDRGAYNEQFF.